This T cell receptor beta chain was profiled in a study of brain T cells in children with intractable seizures. Whole-study results and caveats: Clones missing pre-surgery may reflect undersampling of that blood sample. Only CDR3 sequence similarity suggested viral specificity, without known HCMV serostatus.

Described time point: blood from clinic visit 5 months post-surgery; TSC patient then seizure free. The sequenced cases were selected for having the highest brain T cell transcript signatures. Patients received at least one anti-epileptic drug before surgery. The CDR3 has 15 residues. Germline V CDR1 and CDR2: LNHDA, SQIVND (reference sequence). The germline V and J ends were trimmed by 5 bases and 0 bases, with 11 bases remaining between them. On this clone: Its antigen is not identified.

Method: immunoSEQ multiplex PCR; TCRdb's copy keeps in-frame clones and lacks some. The sample has under 400,000 clones; 93% are singletons. The receptor comes from a boy in the first two years of life with tuberous sclerosis and intractable seizures. The starting material was peripheral blood, obtained more than 4 months after surgery. This chain links TRBV19 with TRBJ1-5, with unresolved D. CDR3 in DNA: TGTGCCAGTAGTCCGGAGGGATATAGCAATCAGCCCCAGCATTTT. Translation: CASSPEGYSNQPQHF.